The 14 T cell receptor beta chains reported below all come from one sample, sequenced in a study of shared clonotypes between healthy human individuals (dated by TCRdb to about 2020). Receptor amplification or capture employed the immunoSEQ multiplex PCR assay. Held by TCRdb, this immuneACCESS table contains in-frame sequences only and omits some clones. Under half of the omission traces to an unresolved V gene where checked; the cause of the rest is unknown. Across this sample there are around 690,000 clones, with less than 95% seen only once. About 34% of the sample belongs to the ten largest clones. The sequenced sample consisted of memory CD8+ T cells from PBMCs. In light of the paper, this sample's cell subset or site label describes: CD45RO+ cells pooled with CCR7-negative TemRA cells. These receptors were collected from a man aged 18-30 years in good health. Some clones in this sample may be carry-over from other donors' samples.

As regards this clone: Additional DNA sequences in this sample encode the identical CDR3. The chain links TRBV28 to TRBJ1-1; D uncertain. Trimming took 2 bases from V and 1 from J, leaving 5 bases between them. The CDR3 has 13 amino acids. CDR1 and CDR2 from the germline V gene are MDHEN and SYDVKM. CDR3 sequence reads: CASSLVGNTEAFF. Here the CDR3 DNA reads TGTGCCAGCAGTTTAGTCGGGAACACTGAAGCTTTCTTT.

This clone turned up a few times. CDR3 in amino acids: CASSNRETHYGYTF. The CDR3, as DNA: TGTGCCAGCAGCAACAGGGAAACCCACTATGGCTACACCTTC. The V gene is TRBV7-8, the J gene TRBJ1-2, with a tentative D call TRBD1 (6 bases). Germline CDR1 SGHVS, CDR2 FQNEAQ. Between the trimmed V and J ends, which lost 5 bases and 3 bases, there was a span of 13 bases. The CDR3 totals 14 residues.

The rearrangement joins TRBV6-6 to TRBJ2-1; 11 positions match TRBD2. This CDR3 is 16 amino acids long. Germline CDR1 is MNHNY and CDR2 is SVGAGI (reference sequence). J was trimmed by 8 bases and V by 6 bases; bases with no gene match: 12. DNA for the CDR3: TGTGCCAGCAGAAACCAAGGGACTAGCGGATCTGATGAGCAGTTCTTC. This codes for CASRNQGTSGSDEQFF.

This chain joins TRBV4-3 and TRBJ1-3; TRBD1 aligns across 7 bases. The germline CDR1 and CDR2 sequences are LGHNA and YSLEER. With 1 base clipped from V and 1 base from J, the junction kept 10 bases outside the gene matches. The CDR3 contains 18 residues. In DNA form, the CDR3 reads TGCGCCAGCAGCCAAGCGCTCGACAGGGAGAATTCTGGAAACACCATATATTTT. It specifies CASSQALDRENSGNTIYF.

V usage is TRBV21-1 and J usage is TRBJ2-7. TRBV21-1 is described as a pseudogene. CDR3 length: 21 amino acids. The CDR3 DNA reads TGTGCCAGCAGCATTGGACAGGGTAGGGATGTTAGCGGGATCACGCTATACGAGCAGTACTTC. Translating it yields CASSIGQGRDVSGITLYEQYF.

The table lists this clone with a count of one. This chain links TRBV27 with TRBJ2-1; D is unresolved. CDR1 and CDR2 (germline): MNHEY, SMNVEV (reference sequence). CDR3 length equals 13 residues. Between the trimmed V and J ends, which lost 0 bases and 14 bases, there was a span of 14 bases. The CDR3 region is CASSLSYPNNEFF. CDR3 bases: TGTGCCAGCAGTTTATCCTATCCAAACAATGAGTTCTTC.

The J gene is TRBJ2-1, the V gene TRBV2; 8 bases line up with TRBD2. The CDR3 is 15 amino acids. Germline assignment: CDR1 SNHLY and CDR2 FYNNEI. V trimming: 6 bases; J trimming: 4 bases; junction bases outside the gene matches: 8. The CDR3 loop is CASRLSGSKYNEQFF. CDR3 sequence (DNA): TGTGCCAGCAGATTAAGCGGGAGCAAATACAATGAGCAGTTCTTC.

This chain joins TRBV28 and TRBJ1-2; no reliable D call. The V gene lost 5 bases and the J gene lost 8 bases, with 18 bases spanning the gap. CDR1 MDHEN and CDR2 SYDVKM come from the germline V gene. This CDR3 comprises 14 residues. This chain's CDR3 is CASSLVFTSLGYTF. CDR3 in DNA: TGTGCCAGCAGTCTGGTATTCACGAGTTTAGGCTACACCTTC.

V is TRBV7-9 and J is TRBJ2-1; the D gene is possibly TRBD1 (5 bases). Deletions cut 1 base from V and 1 base from J, with 14 bases between. The CDR3 length is 17 residues. Germline-derived CDR1 and CDR2 are SEHNR and FQNEAQ (reference sequence). The CDR3 DNA sequence: TGTGCCAGCAGCTTAGGAACCGGCAGGGTATCCTACAATGAGCAGTTCTTC. Translating it yields CASSLGTGRVSYNEQFF.

Regarding this clone: Other DNA sequences from this sample encode an identical CDR3 as well. J is TRBJ2-7 and V is TRBV27, with a weak D call TRBD1 (6 bases). The CDR3 is 14 amino acids. Trimming cost V 5 bases and J 2 bases, with 13 bases left between them. Germline loops: CDR1 MNHEY, CDR2 SMNVEV (reference sequence). The CDR3: CASSPTGLPYEQYF. The CDR3 DNA reads as TGTGCCAGCAGTCCCACAGGGCTCCCCTACGAGCAGTACTTC.

This chain uses TRBV28 with TRBJ2-7; 9 bases line up with TRBD1. This CDR3 is 15 amino acids long. Germline V lookup: CDR1 MDHEN, CDR2 SYDVKM. After removal of 5 bases from V and 3 bases from J, the junction contained 8 bases not matched to a gene. CDR3 bases: TGTGCCAGCAGTCCCACGGCGGACAGGGGCTACGAGCAGTACTTC. Translated, it gives CASSPTADRGYEQYF.

This chain uses TRBV5-3 with TRBJ2-7; 14 bases align to TRBD2. TRBV5-3 qualifies as an ORF whose function is uncertain. Unmatched junction bases numbered 7, after V lost 2 bases and J lost 6 bases. The CDR3 sequence is 16 residues long. The CDR3 protein is CARSFRGTSGSGEQYF. In nucleotides, the CDR3 is TGTGCCAGAAGCTTTAGAGGGACTAGCGGGAGCGGCGAGCAGTACTTC.

The chain is built from TRBV11-2 and TRBJ2-3; no firm D call. Germline CDR1 and CDR2: SGHAT and FQNNGV. The CDR3 sequence is 12 residues long. V lost 6 bases to trimming and J lost 1 base, with 5 bases between them. The CDR3 bases are TGTGCCAGCAGATCGGGCACAGATACGCAGTATTTT. Translating it yields CASRSGTDTQYF.

The chain uses TRBV4-1 and TRBJ1-1; weak D call: TRBD1 (5 bases). V gave up 0 bases and J gave up 5 bases, with 16 bases separating them. The length of the CDR3 is 16 residues. Germline CDR1 reads MGHRA; CDR2 reads YSYEKL. DNA of the CDR3: TGCGCCAGCAGCCAAGAAGGGGAGGCCCGGTGGACTGAAGCTTTCTTT. Its protein product is CASSQEGEARWTEAFF.